A single sample gave rise to the 3 T cell receptor beta chains below, sequenced in a study of control samples from healthy donors and cancer patients. Measured with immunoSEQ multiplex PCR; TCRdb has only the in-frame clones, and not every one. Of 150,000 to 200,000 clones detected, 91% appear once; the ten largest clones hold about 1.6%. The specimen sequenced was blood. These receptor sequences come from a woman aged 25-40 years in good health.

About this clone itself: At one of its ends the junction is not consistent with the germline gene, which may arise from a read error. The chain employs TRBV3-1 (or the pseudogene TRBV3-2) and TRBJ2-7; 9 positions match TRBD2. CDR3 length: 13 amino acids. Germline V gene data show CDR1 as LGHDT and CDR2 as YNNKEL (reference sequence). Here the CDR3 reads CASSRTSAYEQCF. DNA of the CDR3: TGTGCCAGCAGTCGGACTAGCGCCTACGAGCAGTGCTTC.

The chain carries TRBV5-3 and TRBJ2-1; 9 bases map to TRBD1. TRBV5-3 is an ORF; its function is uncertain. This CDR3 spans 15 amino acids. Germline trimming cut 4 bases from V and 5 bases from J; bases unmatched to any gene: 7. The CDR3 DNA is TGTGCCAGAAGCCCGGGACAGGGCCGGGACAATGAGCAGTTCTTC. It yields the protein CARSPGQGRDNEQFF.

This clone was seen only once. The rearrangement uses TRBV15 and TRBJ2-6; D remains unclear. The CDR3 is made up of 15 amino acids. V was pared by 1 base and J by 4 bases, with 8 bases between. The germline V gene has CDR1 LNHNV and CDR2 YYDKDF (reference sequence). The CDR3 nucleotides read TGTGCCACCAGCAGAGGGGATGCCGGGGCCAACGTCCTGACTTTC. Encoded protein: CATSRGDAGANVLTF.